One sample yielded the 32 T cell receptor beta chains listed below, sequenced in a study of T cell responses to AZD1222 COVID-19 vaccine (dated by TCRdb to about 2021). The library was generated by the immunoSEQ multiplex PCR assay. Imported from immuneACCESS, the table was reduced by TCRdb to in-frame sequences with V and J called. These copies leave out some clones; in studies compared against another copy, an unresolved V gene accounts for under half, and the cause of the remainder is not known. A total of around 78,000 clones appear in this sample, 90% of them only once. The top ten hold under 1.5% of the sample. The intended sense of this specimen's time point label: about 28 days (+/-7) after the second vaccine dose. The material sequenced was peripheral blood, taken 28 days after the second AZD1222 dose. The source of these receptors is an adult who received the AZD1222 COVID-19 vaccine.

The CDR3 loop reads CASSSQGTRSPLHF. Written as DNA, the CDR3 is TGTGCCAGCAGCTCACAGGGAACAAGATCACCCCTCCACTTT. The rearrangement joins TRBV7-9 to TRBJ1-6, with a tentative D call TRBD1 (6 bases). The ends were cut back, 4 bases at V and 10 bases at J, with 14 bases in the middle. The germline V gene has CDR1 SEHNR and CDR2 FQNEAQ (reference sequence). The CDR3 is 14 amino acids.

The rearrangement uses TRBV5-6 and TRBJ2-5, with D possibly TRBD1 on 6 matching bases. V was pared by 3 bases and J by 5 bases, with 23 bases between. CDR3 length: 17 residues. Germline V lookup: CDR1 SGHDT, CDR2 YYEEEE. CDR3 coding DNA: TGTGCCAGCAGCTCCTATTTCGACAGGTTGAATAGGGAGACCCAGTACTTC. It is translated as CASSSYFDRLNRETQYF.

The count of this clone is one. The chain joins TRBV30 to TRBJ1-4; 7 positions match TRBD1. From germline, CDR1 is GTSNPN and CDR2 SVGIG (reference sequence). This CDR3 region has 12 residues. The CDR3 sequence is CAIHTGADGLFF. The DNA of the CDR3 is TGTGCTATTCATACAGGGGCGGATGGACTGTTTTTT.

The chain uses TRBV5-1 and TRBJ2-1; 11 positions match TRBD2. J gave up 4 bases and V 4 bases, and 10 bases lay outside the gene matches. This CDR3 is built from 17 residues. The germline CDR1 and CDR2 sequences are SGHRS and YFSETQ. The CDR3: CASSPSSGGTQYNEQFF. The CDR3 DNA follows: TGCGCCAGCAGCCCTTCTAGCGGGGGGACTCAATACAATGAGCAGTTCTTC.

The chain couples TRBV10-3 to TRBJ1-2, with D perhaps matching TRBD1 (5 bases). This CDR3 has 15 residues. Trimming pared 4 bases from V and 3 bases from J, leaving 15 bases between. CDR1 and CDR2 (germline): ENHRY, SYGVKD. CDR3 DNA: TGTGCCATCAGTGCCCCGGGGCGTTCACACTATGGCTACACCTTC. Amino acids: CAISAPGRSHYGYTF.

CDR3 coding DNA: TGTGCCTGGAGTGTATCTCTCCGAATGAACACTGAAGCTTTCTTT. This translates into CAWSVSLRMNTEAFF. The V gene is TRBV30, the J gene TRBJ1-1, with D unclear. From germline, CDR1 is GTSNPN and CDR2 SVGIG (reference sequence). Trimming stripped 0 bases from V and 0 bases from J, with 11 bases between. The length of the CDR3 is 15 residues.

This clone appeared a single time. The chain combines TRBV7-8 with TRBJ1-5, with 7 bases that match TRBD1. The CDR3 covers 17 residues. Germline-derived CDR1 and CDR2 are SGHVS and FQNEAQ. V trimming: 6 bases; J trimming: 5 bases; junction bases outside the gene matches: 16. CDR3 DNA: TGTGCCAGCAGTCCCTGGGGCAGGGGGAAGACTTATCAGCCCCAGCATTTT. Its translation is CASSPWGRGKTYQPQHF.

This clone has a single count. The gene calls are TRBV5-1 and TRBJ1-2; TRBD1 matches 7 bases. Trimming at V came to 0 bases and at J to 8 bases, leaving 4 bases not matched to a gene. Germline CDR1 SGHRS, CDR2 YFSETQ. The CDR3 has 13 residues. The CDR3 coding sequence is TGCGCCAGCAGCTTGGCCGACAGGGCCGGCTACACCTTC. It yields the protein CASSLADRAGYTF.

The V call is TRBV5-8, the J call TRBJ1-2, with D possibly being TRBD1 (5 bases). CDR1 SGHTS and CDR2 YDEGEE come from the germline V gene. The CDR3 consists of 12 residues. Trimming shortened V by 2 bases and J by 6 bases, and 8 bases separated the two germline ends. CDR3 amino acids: CASSLGEDGYTF. CDR3 bases: TGTGCCAGCAGCTTAGGGGAGGATGGCTACACCTTC.

This clone was seen a handful of times. The V and J genes are TRBV12-3 or TRBV12-4 and TRBJ1-1; D unclear. Trimming left V 6 bases short and J 1 base short, with 9 bases between. This CDR3 spans 13 amino acids. CDR3 bases: TGTGCCAGCAGATTCACAGCGAACACTGAAGCTTTCTTT. The encoded protein is CASRFTANTEAFF.

The rearrangement links TRBV28 to TRBJ1-1; TRBD1 aligns across 9 bases. The CDR3 is 12 amino acids. The V gene's germline CDR1 is MDHEN and CDR2 SYDVKM. V trimming: 7 bases; J trimming: 11 bases; junction bases outside the gene matches: 8. The CDR3 DNA sequence: TGTGCCAGCACCTCAAGGGGACAGGGTGCTTTCTTT. This translates into CASTSRGQGAFF.

V is TRBV27 and J is TRBJ1-1, with no clear D. The ends were cut back, 9 bases at V and 4 bases at J, with 15 bases in the middle. The CDR3 covers 13 residues. Germline V gene lookup returns CDR1 MNHEY and CDR2 SMNVEV (reference sequence). CDR3 amino acids: CASRPRATTEAFF. The CDR3 DNA is TGTGCCAGTCGTCCTCGGGCGACCACTGAAGCTTTCTTT.

The CDR3 is CAWSIESGGADEQFF. The CDR3 DNA is TGTGCCTGGAGTATTGAGAGCGGGGGGGCCGACGAGCAGTTCTTC. This sequence joins TRBV30 and TRBJ2-1; TRBD2 matches 10 bases. The CDR3 length is 15 residues. The V gene's germline CDR1 is GTSNPN and CDR2 SVGIG (reference sequence). V was clipped by 2 bases and J by 10 bases; unmatched bases: 11.

The chain links TRBV19 to TRBJ2-7, with D tentatively TRBD1 (7 bases). This CDR3 contains 13 residues. Germline values: CDR1 LNHDA, CDR2 SQIVND (reference sequence). The ends were cut back, 6 bases at V and 1 base at J, with 10 bases in the middle. As DNA, the CDR3 is TGTGCCAGTAGCGCGGGACAGTCCTACGAGCAGTACTTC. Residues: CASSAGQSYEQYF.

The CDR3 protein is CASSEKQGWNTGELFF. For the CDR3, the DNA is TGTGCCAGCAGTGAAAAACAGGGTTGGAACACCGGGGAGCTGTTTTTT. The chain employs TRBV6-1 and TRBJ2-2; a possible D gene is TRBD1 (6 bases). CDR3 length: 16 amino acids. Germline CDR1 and CDR2: MNHNS and SASEGT. Trimming removed 2 bases at V and 1 base at J, with 11 bases between.

The CDR3 DNA reads TGTGCCAGCAGTTACTCGCCCGGCCAGATTAGCAATCAGCCCCAGCATTTT. Translation gives CASSYSPGQISNQPQHF. The rearrangement links TRBV6-2 or TRBV6-3 to TRBJ1-5, with D uncertain. The CDR3 contains 17 residues. Germline CDR1 reads MNHEY; CDR2 reads SVGEGT. Trimming shortened V by 0 bases and J by 0 bases, and 12 bases separated the two germline ends.

The J gene is TRBJ2-7, the V gene TRBV6-5, with 11 bases matching TRBD1. Germline V gene lookup returns CDR1 MNHEY and CDR2 SVGAGI. Germline trimming cut 6 bases from V and 1 base from J; bases unmatched to any gene: 5. The CDR3 runs 15 residues. The CDR3 region has the DNA TGTGCCAGCAGGGTCCGGGACAGGGGGTCCTACGAGCAGTACTTC. Amino acid sequence: CASRVRDRGSYEQYF.

This chain joins TRBV29-1 and TRBJ2-3; TRBD1 aligns across 8 bases. CDR1 SQVTM and CDR2 ANQGSEA come from the germline V gene. CDR3 length: 16 amino acids. J was trimmed by 4 bases and V by 3 bases; bases with no gene match: 12. The CDR3 region has the DNA TGCAGCGTTGACGCCTTGCGGACAGGGCGCGCAGATACGCAGTATTTT. It is translated as CSVDALRTGRADTQYF.

This chain connects TRBV30 to TRBJ1-5; no clear D gene. The CDR3 spans 17 residues. The V and J ends lost 0 bases and 0 bases respectively, with 15 bases between them. Germline V CDR1 and CDR2: GTSNPN, SVGIG (reference sequence). The CDR3 loop reads CAWSVAPATDSNQPQHF. CDR3 nucleotide sequence: TGTGCCTGGAGTGTAGCCCCGGCGACGGATAGCAATCAGCCCCAGCATTTT.

The rearrangement joins TRBV6-5 to TRBJ1-3, with unresolved D. The CDR3 spans 16 residues. CDR1 and CDR2 from the germline V gene are MNHEY and SVGAGI. The germline V and J ends were trimmed by 0 bases and 0 bases, with 9 bases remaining between them. CDR3 sequence: CASSYSEGNSGNTIYF. The CDR3 DNA follows: TGTGCCAGCAGTTACTCGGAAGGAAACTCTGGAAACACCATATATTTT.

This clone was seen only a few times. In DNA form, the CDR3 reads TGTGCCAGCAGCTTAGACGCAGGCGGCTATGGCTACACCTTC. It encodes CASSLDAGGYGYTF. The J gene is TRBJ1-2, the V gene TRBV7-9; unclear D gene. Germline V gene lookup returns CDR1 SEHNR and CDR2 FQNEAQ (reference sequence). The CDR3 sequence is 14 residues long. Deletions cut 1 base from V and 4 bases from J, with 10 bases between.

This clone appeared once. The V gene is TRBV6-5, the J gene TRBJ2-1; unclear D gene. V gave up 2 bases and J gave up 8 bases, with 16 bases separating them. This CDR3 is built from 15 residues. Germline CDR1 MNHEY, CDR2 SVGAGI. The DNA for the CDR3 is TGTGCCAGCAGTTACCAACCGGACCAGCCTGATGAGCAGTTCTTC. This sequence encodes CASSYQPDQPDEQFF.

The chain uses TRBV7-9 and TRBJ1-3, with unresolved D. The length of the CDR3 is 15 residues. Germline-derived CDR1 and CDR2 are SEHNR and FQNEAQ (reference sequence). V was pared by 5 bases and J by 1 base, with 12 bases between. The CDR3 region has the DNA TGTGCCAGCAGCCTGTTCGATGGTTCTGGAAACACCATATATTTT. Its protein product is CASSLFDGSGNTIYF.

The chain uses TRBV29-1 and TRBJ2-5; 9 nucleotides match TRBD2. This CDR3 contains 16 residues. J lost 5 bases, V lost 4 bases, and 14 bases had no gene match. CDR1 is SQVTM and CDR2 is ANQGSEA in the germline V gene. CDR3 bases: TGCAGCGTTGCCGGTCCGGCTAGCGGGGCAAAGGAGACCCAGTACTTC. As protein: CSVAGPASGAKETQYF. Using reference TRBV29-1 and TRBJ2-5 for the parts outside the CDR3, the full variable domain is SAVISQKPSRDICQRGTSLTIQCQVDSQVTMMFWYRQQPGQSLTLIATANQGSEATYESGFVIDKFPISRPNLTFSTLTVSNMSPEDSSIYLCSVAGPASGAKETQYFGPGTRLLVL.

The chain has TRBV6-2 or TRBV6-3 and TRBJ1-2; 7 bases agree with TRBD1. From germline, CDR1 is MNHEY and CDR2 SVGEGT. This CDR3 region has 16 residues. V was pared by 5 bases and J by 6 bases, with 15 bases of the junction left unmatched. The CDR3 DNA reads as TGTGCCAGCAGTCGCTCCGCTAACAGGGGATCCCATGGCTACACCTTC. Its protein is CASSRSANRGSHGYTF.

The V call is TRBV3-1 (or the pseudogene TRBV3-2), the J call TRBJ1-4, with 7 bases that match TRBD1. The CDR3 is 14 amino acids. CDR1 and CDR2 (germline): LGHDT, YNNKEL (reference sequence). After removal of 3 bases from V and 5 bases from J, the junction contained 3 bases not matched to a gene. The CDR3 protein is CASSQGGGNEKLFF. The CDR3 nucleotides read TGTGCCAGCAGCCAGGGAGGGGGCAATGAAAAACTGTTTTTT.

Of note for this clone: One end of the junction varies from germline; a read error may be responsible. The chain joins TRBV5-4 to TRBJ2-2; D is perhaps TRBD1 (7 bases). This CDR3 is 13 amino acids long. CDR1 and CDR2 from the germline V gene are SGHNT and YYREEE (reference sequence). CDR3 residues: CASSLDRGGEVFF. The CDR3 DNA sequence: TGTGCCAGCAGCTTGGACAGGGGTGGGGAGGTGTTTTTT.

This chain connects TRBV9 to TRBJ2-1, with 10 bases that match TRBD2. Germline CDR1 SGDLS, CDR2 YYNGEE. The length of the CDR3 is 16 residues. V lost 3 bases, J lost 3 bases, and 6 bases stayed unmatched. The CDR3, as DNA: TGTGCCAGCAGCGACTCACTAGCGGGGCACTACAATGAGCAGTTCTTC. It specifies CASSDSLAGHYNEQFF.

This chain uses TRBV30 with TRBJ2-6; no reliable D call. V shed 5 bases and J shed 0 bases, with 14 bases lying between them. Germline lookup yields CDR1 GTSNPN and CDR2 SVGIG (reference sequence). The CDR3 consists of 16 residues. CDR3 bases: TGTGCCTGGGGGCGGACCGTCTCCTCTGGGGCCAACGTCCTGACTTTC. Translation: CAWGRTVSSGANVLTF.

The chain links TRBV5-6 to TRBJ2-6; the D gene could be TRBD1 or TRBD2 (5 bases each). This CDR3 has 16 residues. Germline V CDR1 and CDR2: SGHDT, YYEEEE. V dropped 3 bases and J dropped 2 bases, with 12 bases sitting between them. The CDR3 reads CASSWRRGAGANVLTF. The CDR3 region has the DNA TGTGCCAGCAGCTGGCGAAGGGGAGCTGGGGCCAACGTCCTGACTTTC.

Only one count was recorded for this clone. The chain links TRBV28 to TRBJ1-5; no firm D call. The CDR3 consists of 12 residues. Between the trimmed V and J ends, which lost 6 bases and 4 bases, there was a span of 7 bases. Germline V CDR1 and CDR2: MDHEN, SYDVKM. The CDR3: CASRQTNQPQHF. The DNA for the CDR3 is TGTGCCAGCAGACAGACGAATCAGCCCCAGCATTTT.

This sequence joins TRBV12-3 or TRBV12-4 and TRBJ1-1; D not resolved. Trimming pared 6 bases from V and 1 base from J, leaving 3 bases between. The CDR3 has 11 residues. The CDR3 coding sequence is TGTGCCAGCAGCCAGAACACTGAAGCTTTCTTT. Translated: CASSQNTEAFF.